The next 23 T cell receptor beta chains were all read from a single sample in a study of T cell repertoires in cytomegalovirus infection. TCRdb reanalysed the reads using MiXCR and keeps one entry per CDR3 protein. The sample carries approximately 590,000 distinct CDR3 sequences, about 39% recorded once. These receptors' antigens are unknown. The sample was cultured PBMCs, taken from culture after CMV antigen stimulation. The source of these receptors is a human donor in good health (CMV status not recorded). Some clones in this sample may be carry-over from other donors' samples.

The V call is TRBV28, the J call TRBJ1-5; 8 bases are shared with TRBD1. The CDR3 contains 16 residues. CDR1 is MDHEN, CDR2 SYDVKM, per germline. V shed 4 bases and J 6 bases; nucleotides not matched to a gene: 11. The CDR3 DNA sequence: TGTGCCAGCAGTTCCCCTAGGGCAGGGGGCAGTCAGCCCCAGCATTTT. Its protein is CASSSPRAGGSQPQHF.

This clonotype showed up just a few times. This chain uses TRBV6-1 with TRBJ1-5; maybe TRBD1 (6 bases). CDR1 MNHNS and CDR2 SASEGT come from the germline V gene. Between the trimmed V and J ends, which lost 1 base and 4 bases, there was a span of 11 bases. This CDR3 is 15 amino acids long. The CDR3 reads CASSEGAGANQPQHF. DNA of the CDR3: TGTGCCAGCAGTGAAGGGGCAGGGGCAAATCAGCCCCAGCATTTT.

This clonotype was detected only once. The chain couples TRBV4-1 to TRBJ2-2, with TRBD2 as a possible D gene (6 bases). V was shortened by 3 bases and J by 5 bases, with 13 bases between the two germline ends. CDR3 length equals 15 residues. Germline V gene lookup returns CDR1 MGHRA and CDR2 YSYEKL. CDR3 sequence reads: CASSHRLGRTGELFF. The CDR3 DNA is TGCGCCAGCAGCCACAGACTAGGTCGAACCGGGGAGCTGTTTTTT.

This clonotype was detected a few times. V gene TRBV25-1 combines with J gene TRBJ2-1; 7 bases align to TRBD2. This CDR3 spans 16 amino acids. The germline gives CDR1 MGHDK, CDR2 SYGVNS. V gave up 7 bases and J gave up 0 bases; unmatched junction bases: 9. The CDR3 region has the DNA TGTGCCAGCAAGGGGACTACCATAAGCTCCTACAATGAGCAGTTCTTC. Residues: CASKGTTISSYNEQFF.

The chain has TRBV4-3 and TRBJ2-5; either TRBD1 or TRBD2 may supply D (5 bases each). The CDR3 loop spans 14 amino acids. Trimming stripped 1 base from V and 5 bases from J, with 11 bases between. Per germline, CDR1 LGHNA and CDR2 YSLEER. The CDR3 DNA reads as TGCGCCAGCAGCCAAGGGGGGATGACGGAGACCCAGTACTTC. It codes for CASSQGGMTETQYF.

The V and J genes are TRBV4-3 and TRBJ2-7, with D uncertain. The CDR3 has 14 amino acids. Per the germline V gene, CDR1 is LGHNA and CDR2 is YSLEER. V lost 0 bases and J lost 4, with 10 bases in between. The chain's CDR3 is CASSQDMGIYEQYF. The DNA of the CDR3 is TGCGCCAGCAGCCAAGATATGGGGATTTACGAGCAGTACTTC.

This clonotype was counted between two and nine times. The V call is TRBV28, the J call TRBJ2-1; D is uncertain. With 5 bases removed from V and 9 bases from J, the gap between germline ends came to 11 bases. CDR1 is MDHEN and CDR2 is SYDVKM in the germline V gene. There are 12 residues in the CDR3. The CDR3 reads CASSRVSGEQFF. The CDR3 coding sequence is TGTGCCAGCAGTAGGGTTTCGGGTGAGCAGTTCTTC.

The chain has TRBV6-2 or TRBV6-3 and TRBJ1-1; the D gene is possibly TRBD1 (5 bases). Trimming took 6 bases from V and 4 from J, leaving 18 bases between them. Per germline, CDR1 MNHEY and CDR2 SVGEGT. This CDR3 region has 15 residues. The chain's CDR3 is CASRDLKGATTEAFF. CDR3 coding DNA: TGTGCCAGCAGAGATCTCAAAGGGGCGACCACTGAAGCTTTCTTT.

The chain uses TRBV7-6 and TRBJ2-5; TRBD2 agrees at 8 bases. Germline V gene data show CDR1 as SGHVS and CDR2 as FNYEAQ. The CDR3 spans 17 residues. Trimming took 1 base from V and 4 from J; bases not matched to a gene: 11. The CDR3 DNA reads TGTGCCAGCAGCTTAGGGACCGGGAGGGCCGTTTTAGAGACCCAGTACTTC. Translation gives CASSLGTGRAVLETQYF. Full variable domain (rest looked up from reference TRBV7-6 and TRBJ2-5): GAGVSQSPRYKVTKRGQDVALRCDPISGHVSLYWYRQALGQGPEFLTYFNYEAQQDKSGLPNDRFSAERPEGSISTLTIQRTEQRDSAMYRCASSLGTGRAVLETQYFGPGTRLLVL.

CDR3 DNA: TGTGCCAGCAGTGTCAAACCGACAGCCGGGACTAGCAATTCCGGGGAGCTGTTTTTT. Translation gives CASSVKPTAGTSNSGELFF. The gene calls are TRBV6-1 and TRBJ2-2; TRBD2 matches at 9 bases. The length of the CDR3 is 19 residues. In germline, CDR1 is MNHNS, CDR2 SASEGT. Trimming at V came to 4 bases and at J to 6 bases, leaving 18 bases not matched to a gene.

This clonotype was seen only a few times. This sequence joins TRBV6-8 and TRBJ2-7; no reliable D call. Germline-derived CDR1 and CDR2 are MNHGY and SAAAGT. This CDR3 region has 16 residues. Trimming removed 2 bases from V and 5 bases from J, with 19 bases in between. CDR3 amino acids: CASSYAKVGRVDEQYF. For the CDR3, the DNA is TGTGCCAGCAGTTACGCGAAAGTCGGCAGAGTAGACGAGCAGTACTTC.

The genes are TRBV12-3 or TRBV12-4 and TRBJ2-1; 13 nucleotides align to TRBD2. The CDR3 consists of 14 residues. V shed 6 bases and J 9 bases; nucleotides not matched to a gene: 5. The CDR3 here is CASRELAGGGEQFF. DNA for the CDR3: TGTGCCAGCAGGGAACTAGCGGGGGGGGGTGAGCAGTTCTTC.

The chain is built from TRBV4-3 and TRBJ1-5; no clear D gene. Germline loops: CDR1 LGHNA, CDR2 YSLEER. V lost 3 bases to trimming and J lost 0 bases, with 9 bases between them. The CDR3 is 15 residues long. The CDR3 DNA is TGCGCCAGCAGCCAGACACTTTATAGCAATCAGCCCCAGCATTTT. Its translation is CASSQTLYSNQPQHF.

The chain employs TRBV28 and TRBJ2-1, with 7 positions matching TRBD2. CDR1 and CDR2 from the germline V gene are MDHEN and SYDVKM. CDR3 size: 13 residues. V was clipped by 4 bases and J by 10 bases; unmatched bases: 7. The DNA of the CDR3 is TGTGCCAGCAGTTGGCCGGGGGAGGGCGAGCAGTTCTTC. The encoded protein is CASSWPGEGEQFF.

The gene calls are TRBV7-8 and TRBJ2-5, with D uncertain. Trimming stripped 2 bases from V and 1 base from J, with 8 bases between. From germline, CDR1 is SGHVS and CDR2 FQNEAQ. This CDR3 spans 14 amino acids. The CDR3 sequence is CASSLFPFQETQYF. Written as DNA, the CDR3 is TGTGCCAGCAGCTTATTTCCGTTCCAAGAGACCCAGTACTTC. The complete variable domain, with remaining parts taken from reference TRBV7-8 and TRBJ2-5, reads GAGVSQSPRYKVAKRGQDVALRCDPISGHVSLFWYQQALGQGPEFLTYFQNEAQLDKSGLPSDRFFAERPEGSVSTLKIQRTQQEDSAVYLCASSLFPFQETQYFGPGTRLLVL.

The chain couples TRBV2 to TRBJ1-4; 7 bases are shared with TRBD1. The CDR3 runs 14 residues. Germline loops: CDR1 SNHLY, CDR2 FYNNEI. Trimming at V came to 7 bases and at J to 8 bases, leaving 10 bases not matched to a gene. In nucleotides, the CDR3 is TGTGCCAGCACCAGGGGGGGGGGATTCGAAAAACTGTTTTTT. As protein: CASTRGGGFEKLFF.

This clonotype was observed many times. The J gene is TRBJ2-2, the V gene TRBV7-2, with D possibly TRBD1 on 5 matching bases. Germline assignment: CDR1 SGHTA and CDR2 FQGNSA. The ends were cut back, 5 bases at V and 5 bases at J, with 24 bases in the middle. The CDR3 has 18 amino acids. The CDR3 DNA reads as TGTGCCAGCAGCAATTATTGGTCTCGGGCAGGGTGGACCGGGGAGCTGTTTTTT. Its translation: CASSNYWSRAGWTGELFF.

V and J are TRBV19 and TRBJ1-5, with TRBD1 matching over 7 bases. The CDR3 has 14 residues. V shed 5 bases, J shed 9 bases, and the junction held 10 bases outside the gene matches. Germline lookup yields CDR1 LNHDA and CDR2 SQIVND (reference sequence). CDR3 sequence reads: CASSWGQYTRPQHF. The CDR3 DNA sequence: TGTGCCAGTAGTTGGGGACAGTACACGAGGCCCCAGCATTTT.

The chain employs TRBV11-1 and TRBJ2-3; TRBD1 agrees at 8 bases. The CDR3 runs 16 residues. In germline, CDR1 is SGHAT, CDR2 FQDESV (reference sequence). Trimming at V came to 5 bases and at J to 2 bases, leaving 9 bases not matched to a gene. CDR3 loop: CASSLGQAINTDTQYF. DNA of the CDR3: TGTGCCAGCAGCCTGGGACAGGCGATTAACACAGATACGCAGTATTTT.

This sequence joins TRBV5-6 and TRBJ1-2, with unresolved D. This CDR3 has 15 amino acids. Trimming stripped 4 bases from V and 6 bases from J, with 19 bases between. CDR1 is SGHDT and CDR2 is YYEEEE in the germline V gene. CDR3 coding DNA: TGTGCCAGCAGCCCATTGCGGACTATTATTAATGGCTACACCTTC. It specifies CASSPLRTIINGYTF.

CDR3 coding DNA: TGTGCCAGCAGCTTAAGCGGTGGGGCCCACCGGCTCGAGCAGTACTTC. It yields the protein CASSLSGGAHRLEQYF. The V gene is TRBV11-2, the J gene TRBJ2-7; D is perhaps TRBD1 or TRBD2 (5 bases each). The V end lost 2 bases, the J end lost 6 bases, and 20 bases lay between the germline ends. The germline gives CDR1 SGHAT, CDR2 FQNNGV. This CDR3 has 16 amino acids.

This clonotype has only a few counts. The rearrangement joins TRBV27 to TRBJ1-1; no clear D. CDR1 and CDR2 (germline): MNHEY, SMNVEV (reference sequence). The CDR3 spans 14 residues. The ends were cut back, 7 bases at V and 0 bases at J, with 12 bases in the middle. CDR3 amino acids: CASTRGGLNTEAFF. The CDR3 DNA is TGTGCCAGCACACGCGGCGGGTTGAACACTGAAGCTTTCTTT.

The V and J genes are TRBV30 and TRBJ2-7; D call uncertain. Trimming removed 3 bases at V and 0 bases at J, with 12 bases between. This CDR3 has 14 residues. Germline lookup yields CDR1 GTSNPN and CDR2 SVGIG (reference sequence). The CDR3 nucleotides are TGTGCCTGGAGCCTTGGCGGCAACTCCTACGAGCAGTACTTC. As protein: CAWSLGGNSYEQYF.